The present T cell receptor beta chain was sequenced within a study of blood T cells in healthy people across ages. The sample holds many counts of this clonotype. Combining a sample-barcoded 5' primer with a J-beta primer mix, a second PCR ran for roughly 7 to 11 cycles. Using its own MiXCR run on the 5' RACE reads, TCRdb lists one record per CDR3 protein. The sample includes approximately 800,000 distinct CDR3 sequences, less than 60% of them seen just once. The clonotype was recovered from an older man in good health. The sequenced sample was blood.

Here the CDR3 reads CSVDSTSGRATDTQYF. The CDR3 coding sequence is TGCAGCGTTGATTCAACTAGCGGGAGGGCCACAGATACGCAGTATTTT. The rearrangement links TRBV29-1 to TRBJ2-3; 13 bases line up with TRBD2. The CDR3 has 16 residues. Trimming cost V 3 bases and J 2 bases; bases outside gene matches: 5. Germline CDR1 reads SQVTM; CDR2 reads ANQGSEA.